The rows below give T cell receptor beta chains drawn from one sample of a study of blood T cell repertoires in COVID-19. Measured with immunoSEQ multiplex PCR; TCRdb has only the in-frame clones, and not every one. The data show roughly 290,000 clones, around four fifths seen once. Sequenced input: peripheral blood. The receptor source for this set is a woman aged 45 to 65 with active or convalescent COVID-19. Each CDR3 is given with its conserved first and last residue. Each record gives: clone size, V gene, J gene, D gene, CDR3 length, CDR3 protein, CDR3 DNA. D genes are given only for firm matches. Some rows have no size entry. The others give once, few or many, or a class for an expanded clone.

>-|TRBV11-2|TRBJ2-1|-|16
CASRPWGRQVYNEQFF
TGTGCCAGCAGACCTTGGGGCCGACAGGTCTACAATGAGCAGTTCTTC
>-|TRBV28|TRBJ1-2|TRBD1|13
CASSSGQDYGYTF
TGTGCCAGCAGTTCGGGACAGGATTATGGCTACACCTTC
>-|TRBV5-1|TRBJ2-5|-|14
CASSPRQVQETQYF
TGCGCCAGCAGCCCAAGACAGGTCCAAGAGACCCAGTACTTC
>once|TRBV9|TRBJ2-7|-|15
CASSVGWQVSYEQYF
TGTGCCAGCAGCGTAGGGTGGCAGGTGTCTTACGAGCAGTACTTC
>once|TRBV18|TRBJ1-1|-|13
CASSPFGGTEAFF
TGTGCCAGCTCACCATTCGGGGGGACTGAAGCTTTCTTT
>-|TRBV15|TRBJ1-1|-|14
CATSRDGRNTEAFF
TGTGCCACCAGCAGAGATGGCCGAAACACTGAAGCTTTCTTT
>-|TRBV15|TRBJ1-4|-|15
CATSRTATTNEKLFF
TGTGCCACCAGCAGGACAGCTACAACTAATGAAAAACTGTTTTTT
>-|TRBV10-3|TRBJ2-2|TRBD2|14
CACREDANTGELFF
TGTGCCTGCCGGGAGGACGCGAACACCGGGGAGCTGTTTTTT
>-|TRBV3-1/TRBV3-2|TRBJ2-1|TRBD2|16
CASSLVAGGGSNEQFF
TGTGCCAGCAGCCTCGTAGCGGGAGGAGGGTCCAATGAGCAGTTCTTC
>-|TRBV6-5|TRBJ2-7|TRBD1|14
CASRHDRGAYEQYF
TGTGCCAGCAGGCACGACAGGGGCGCCTACGAGCAGTACTTC
>-|TRBV5-1|TRBJ2-1|TRBD2|15
CASSPQLAGQMREFF
TGCGCCAGCAGCCCCCAACTAGCGGGGCAAATGAGGGAGTTCTTC
>-|TRBV5-4|TRBJ2-5|TRBD1|13
CASSSGQQETQYF
TGTGCCAGCAGCTCGGGACAGCAAGAGACCCAGTACTTC
>-|TRBV28|TRBJ2-7|-|12
CASSLSLYEQYF
TGTGCCAGCAGTTTATCCCTCTACGAGCAGTACTTC
>-|TRBV10-3|TRBJ2-7|TRBD2|14
CATGTSGGYYEQYF
TGTGCCACCGGGACTAGCGGAGGGTACTACGAGCAGTACTTC
>-|TRBV15|TRBJ1-5|-|15
CATSREGGGNQPQHF
TGTGCCACCAGCAGAGAAGGGGGTGGCAATCAGCCCCAGCATTTT
>-|TRBV7-9|TRBJ1-4|-|14
CASSLPRVNEKLFF
TGTGCCAGCAGCTTACCGCGGGTGAATGAAAAACTGTTTTTT
>few|TRBV7-3|TRBJ1-1|-|13
CASSSQRGTEAFF
TGTGCCAGCAGCTCCCAGCGGGGCACTGAAGCTTTCTTT
>-|TRBV18|TRBJ2-7|TRBD1|14
CASSPGQGSGEQYF
TGTGCCAGCTCACCAGGACAGGGTTCGGGAGAGCAGTACTTC
>-|TRBV19|TRBJ1-1|-|15
CASSIVWGYNTEAFF
TGTGCCAGTAGTATAGTATGGGGCTACAACACTGAAGCTTTCTTT
>-|TRBV10-3|TRBJ2-2|TRBD2|13
CATSGGPAGELFF
TGTGCCACTTCGGGAGGGCCAGCCGGGGAGCTGTTTTTT
>-|TRBV18|TRBJ1-2|TRBD1|13
CASSQTGGNGYTF
TGTGCCAGCTCACAGACAGGGGGAAATGGCTACACCTTC
>few|TRBV7-9|TRBJ1-1|-|13
CASSLYRNTEAFF
TGTGCCAGCAGCTTGTATAGGAACACTGAAGCTTTCTTT
>once|TRBV9|TRBJ2-7|TRBD1|14
CASSEGQGMYEQYF
TGTGCCAGCAGCGAGGGACAGGGAATGTACGAGCAGTACTTC
>-|TRBV28|TRBJ1-1|TRBD1|14
CASSFPGGGAEAFF
TGTGCCAGCAGTTTCCCTGGAGGGGGCGCTGAAGCTTTCTTT
>-|TRBV3-1/TRBV3-2|TRBJ1-1|TRBD1|12
CASSQATGGAFF
TGTGCCAGCAGCCAAGCGACAGGGGGAGCTTTCTTT
>-|TRBV6-5|TRBJ1-2|-|15
CASSLRARLNYGYTF
TGTGCCAGCAGTTTGCGGGCCAGACTTAACTATGGCTACACCTTC
>-|TRBV30|TRBJ1-2|-|15
CACRPGLTFNYGYTF
TGTGCCTGCCGGCCGGGACTAACGTTTAACTATGGCTACACCTTC
>-|TRBV2|TRBJ2-7|-|13
CAGTLGGGSEQYF
TGTGCCGGCACCTTGGGTGGGGGGTCCGAGCAGTACTTC
>-|TRBV19|TRBJ1-5|TRBD1|15
CASSPTQGSRQPQHF
TGTGCCAGTAGTCCGACACAGGGGTCCCGTCAGCCCCAGCATTTT
>-|TRBV5-5|TRBJ1-2|-|15
CASSLSGDGFYGYTF
TGTGCCAGCAGCTTATCGGGGGACGGGTTCTATGGCTACACCTTC
>-|TRBV9|TRBJ2-1|TRBD1|16
CASSVTGAGQGDEQFF
TGTGCCAGCAGCGTTACCGGAGCGGGACAGGGGGATGAGCAGTTCTTC
>-|TRBV19|TRBJ2-4|TRBD2|20
CASSPIPGLAGGVAKNIQYF
TGTGCCAGTAGTCCGATTCCGGGACTAGCGGGAGGTGTGGCCAAAAACATTCAGTACTTC
>-|TRBV12-3/TRBV12-4|TRBJ2-7|-|12
CASSPGELEQYF
TGTGCCAGCAGTCCAGGGGAACTCGAGCAGTACTTC
>-|TRBV7-9|TRBJ1-1|-|15
CASSPTGLLNTEAFF
TGTGCCAGCAGCCCGACAGGCCTTCTGAACACTGAAGCTTTCTTT
>-|TRBV5-4|TRBJ2-3|TRBD2|16
CASSPSAGGRVDTQYF
TGTGCCAGCAGCCCCTCGGCGGGCGGGAGGGTAGATACGCAGTATTTT
>-|TRBV4-1|TRBJ2-7|TRBD2|16
CASRFQLAGSSYEQYF
TGCGCCAGCAGGTTCCAACTAGCGGGAAGCTCCTACGAGCAGTACTTC
>few|TRBV18|TRBJ1-5|TRBD1|15
CASSVIPGTVQPQHF
TGTGCCAGCTCAGTCATTCCCGGGACAGTCCAGCCCCAGCATTTT
>few|TRBV29-1|TRBJ1-1|-|13
CSGKPGAGTEAFF
TGCAGCGGTAAACCAGGGGCTGGCACTGAAGCTTTCTTT
>-|TRBV9|TRBJ1-1|-|14
CASSPGIGHAEAFF
TGTGCCAGCAGCCCTGGTATTGGACACGCTGAAGCTTTCTTT
>once|TRBV10-3|TRBJ1-6|-|15
CAISVSGLGNSPLHF
TGTGCCATCAGTGTATCAGGGCTGGGAAATTCACCCCTCCACTTT
>-|TRBV30|TRBJ1-5|TRBD1|13
CAWSGTGDQPQHF
TGTGCCTGGAGCGGGACAGGGGATCAGCCCCAGCATTTT
>once|TRBV6-5|TRBJ1-1|TRBD1|12
CASSYSGQEAFF
TGTGCCAGCAGTTACTCGGGACAGGAGGCTTTCTTT
>-|TRBV5-1|TRBJ1-2|TRBD1|17
CASSLSIGTGTLEGYTF
TGCGCCAGCAGCTTATCGATCGGGACAGGGACCCTAGAGGGCTACACCTTC
>-|TRBV5-1|TRBJ1-4|TRBD1|15
CASSFGGQPNEKLFF
TGCGCCAGCAGCTTTGGGGGACAGCCTAATGAAAAACTGTTTTTT
>-|TRBV28|TRBJ2-3|-|19
CASSSPRGRVGTSTDTQYF
TGTGCCAGCAGCTCCCCCCGCGGCAGGGTGGGAACTAGCACAGATACGCAGTATTTT
>-|TRBV29-1|TRBJ2-1|TRBD2|17
CSAWTSGNSGSYNEQFF
TGCAGCGCCTGGACTAGCGGGAATTCCGGCTCCTACAATGAGCAGTTCTTC
>-|TRBV7-2|TRBJ2-5|-|14
CASSLTGVQETQYF
TGTGCCAGCAGCTTAACGGGGGTCCAAGAGACCCAGTACTTC
>few|TRBV5-1|TRBJ1-6|TRBD1|15
CASSLVGGDNSPLHF
TGCGCCAGCAGCTTGGTAGGGGGCGATAATTCACCCCTCCACTTT
>-|TRBV29-1|TRBJ2-7|TRBD2|15
CSANHPGAGGPEQYF
TGCAGCGCCAACCATCCCGGTGCGGGAGGTCCCGAGCAGTACTTC
>-|TRBV25-1|TRBJ1-1|TRBD1|13
CASSRGPNTEAFF
TGTGCCAGCAGTAGGGGGCCGAACACTGAAGCTTTCTTT
>many|TRBV12-3/TRBV12-4|TRBJ2-3|-|13
CASSPYSRDTQYF
TGTGCCAGCAGTCCCTATTCCCGAGATACGCAGTATTTT
>few|TRBV18|TRBJ2-3|TRBD2|20
CASSPVTGGLAGPSTDTQYF
TGTGCCAGCTCACCTGTGACAGGGGGACTAGCGGGCCCATCCACAGATACGCAGTATTTT
>-|TRBV20-1|TRBJ1-4|-|15
CSASPAREVGEKLFF
TGCAGTGCTAGTCCGGCCAGGGAAGTAGGTGAAAAACTGTTTTTT
>-|TRBV5-1|TRBJ1-3|-|16
CASSLAGAGDGNTIYF
TGCGCCAGCAGCTTGGCAGGGGCTGGGGACGGAAACACCATATATTTT